The 21 T cell receptor beta chains in this list originate from one sample, sequenced in a study of response to subunit inactivated influenza vaccine. Via MiXCR, TCRdb re-called the RT-PCR reads, giving one row per CDR3 protein. The data contain some 600,000 distinct CDR3 sequences, approximately 15% of them singletons. Source: PBMCs from blood, taken roughly 15 days before vaccination. These TCRs come from a man over 45 who received an inactivated influenza vaccine.

The rearrangement uses TRBV10-3 and TRBJ2-6; the match to TRBD1 covers 8 bases. With V trimmed by 3 bases and J by 0 bases, 10 bases remained unmatched. The CDR3 is 19 residues long. Germline CDR1 is ENHRY and CDR2 is SYGVKD. The CDR3 DNA follows: TGTGCCATCAGTGACCCAACAGGGGGATCCAGCTCTGGGGCCAACGTCCTGACTTTC. As protein: CAISDPTGGSSSGANVLTF.

There are many counts of this clonotype. The chain couples TRBV4-3 to TRBJ2-1; 7 bases map to TRBD2. V trimming: 5 bases; J trimming: 4 bases; junction bases outside the gene matches: 8. Germline V gene lookup returns CDR1 LGHNA and CDR2 YSLEER. The CDR3 has 15 residues. This CDR3 reads CASSEVGGPYNEQFF. The DNA of the CDR3 is TGCGCCAGCAGCGAAGTGGGAGGGCCGTACAATGAGCAGTTCTTC.

This clonotype has ten or more counts. The V gene is TRBV7-2, the J gene TRBJ1-1; possible D gene TRBD1, 5 bases. Looked up from germline, CDR1 is SGHTA and CDR2 is FQGNSA. The CDR3 consists of 12 residues. V shed 2 bases and J shed 8 bases, with 9 bases lying between them. CDR3 sequence: CASSLWDQEAFF. The CDR3 DNA follows: TGTGCCAGCAGCTTATGGGACCAGGAAGCTTTCTTT.

This clonotype was counted a few times. This chain connects TRBV19 to TRBJ1-1, with 7 bases matching TRBD1. The CDR3 runs 14 residues. V lost 8 bases and J lost 3; bases outside the gene matches: 9. Germline CDR1 is LNHDA and CDR2 is SQIVND (reference sequence). The CDR3 DNA sequence: TGTGCCAGTCGCCCACAGGGGTGGGACACTGAAGCTTTCTTT. It translates to CASRPQGWDTEAFF. Full variable domain (missing parts from reference TRBV19 and TRBJ1-1): DGGITQSPKYLFRKEGQNVTLSCEQNLNHDAMYWYRQDPGQGLRLIYYSQIVNDFQKGDIAEGYSVSREKKESFPLTVTSAQKNPTAFYLCASRPQGWDTEAFFGQGTRLTVV.

The table lists this clonotype with a few counts. The chain uses TRBV5-1 and TRBJ2-5, with D uncertain. Germline CDR1 SGHRS, CDR2 YFSETQ. The CDR3 runs 13 residues. Between the trimmed V and J ends, which lost 4 bases and 4 bases, there was a span of 11 bases. CDR3 DNA sequence: TGCGCCAGCAGCAACACTTACGGAGAGACCCAGTACTTC. Protein: CASSNTYGETQYF.

This chain links TRBV7-8 with TRBJ2-5, with TRBD2 identical over 12 bases. With 5 bases clipped from V and 5 bases from J, the junction kept 9 bases outside the gene matches. Germline V gives CDR1 SGHVS, CDR2 FQNEAQ. The CDR3 has 16 residues. CDR3 DNA: TGTGCCAGCAGCCCTCGGACTAGCGGGAATGGGGAGACCCAGTACTTC. This encodes CASSPRTSGNGETQYF.

This rearrangement joins TRBV7-2 to TRBJ2-5; D is undetermined. V was clipped by 2 bases and J by 5 bases, with 6 bases between them. CDR1 is SGHTA, CDR2 FQGNSA, per germline. The length of the CDR3 is 12 residues. The DNA for the CDR3 is TGTGCCAGCAGCTTAATATTGGAGACCCAGTACTTC. Protein product: CASSLILETQYF.

The sample holds many counts of this clonotype. The chain links TRBV7-2 to TRBJ2-3; 8 positions match TRBD2. This CDR3 has 14 residues. Germline trimming cut 3 bases from V and 3 bases from J; bases unmatched to any gene: 2. Germline V lookup: CDR1 SGHTA, CDR2 FQGNSA. CDR3 protein: CASSLGLVTDTQYF. CDR3 bases: TGTGCCAGCAGCTTGGGACTAGTAACAGATACGCAGTATTTT.

The chain joins TRBV12-3 or TRBV12-4 to TRBJ1-6, with a possible D match to TRBD1 (5 bases). Trimming pared 5 bases from V and 11 bases from J, leaving 16 bases between. The CDR3 has 14 amino acids. The CDR3 sequence is CASSPGTTGTPLHF. The CDR3 bases are TGTGCCAGCAGTCCCGGGACGACGGGGACACCCCTCCACTTT.

V usage is TRBV14 and J usage is TRBJ1-6; TRBD1 agrees at 9 bases. After removal of 4 bases from V and 10 bases from J, the junction contained 5 bases not matched to a gene. Germline CDR1 reads SGHDN; CDR2 reads FVKESK. This CDR3 region has 14 residues. This CDR3 is CASSPGQGISPLHF. In nucleotides, the CDR3 is TGTGCCAGCAGCCCGGGACAGGGTATATCACCCCTCCACTTT.

The chain's CDR3 is CATSGDGPSSYNEQFF. The CDR3 DNA sequence: TGTGCCACCAGTGGGGACGGCCCGAGCTCCTACAATGAGCAGTTCTTC. The chain has TRBV24-1 and TRBJ2-1; possibly TRBD1 or TRBD2 for D (5 bases each). V shed 5 bases and J shed 0 bases, with 13 bases lying between them. Germline CDR1 is KGHDR and CDR2 is SFDVKD. This CDR3 comprises 16 residues.

The rearrangement links TRBV6-2 or TRBV6-3 to TRBJ2-1; D is ambiguous. CDR1 and CDR2 (germline): MNHEY, SVGEGT. The CDR3 totals 11 residues. V lost 6 bases to trimming and J lost 9 bases, with 9 bases between them. The CDR3 nucleotides are TGTGCCAGCAGCGAATTTGTTGAGCAGTTCTTC. Translated, it gives CASSEFVEQFF.

This clonotype was counted ten times or more. This sequence joins TRBV11-2 and TRBJ1-1; 8 bases are shared with TRBD1. The CDR3 covers 15 residues. J lost 3 bases, V lost 3 bases, and 6 bases had no gene match. The germline V gene has CDR1 SGHAT and CDR2 FQNNGV. This CDR3 is CASSLTGAAHTEAFF. The CDR3 bases are TGTGCCAGCAGCTTGACAGGGGCGGCGCACACTGAAGCTTTCTTT.

About this clonotype: One end of the junction fails to match germline, which may point to a read error. J is TRBJ2-1 and V is TRBV6-1; 10 positions match TRBD2. CDR3 size: 15 residues. Germline V gives CDR1 MNHNS, CDR2 SASEGT. The CDR3 region has the DNA TGTGCCAGCAGAGAAGCGGGGGGGCAGTACAATGAGCAGTTCTTC. Encoded protein: CASREAGGQYNEQFF.

This clonotype came up many times. This sequence joins TRBV5-1 and TRBJ2-3, with D possibly called TRBD1 or TRBD2 (5 bases each). There are 14 residues in the CDR3. V was cut by 3 bases and J by 2 bases, with 10 bases left in between. The V gene's germline CDR1 is SGHRS and CDR2 YFSETQ. CDR3 bases: TGCGCCAGCAGCTCCGGGACGGACACAGATACGCAGTATTTT. Translating gives CASSSGTDTDTQYF.

The rearrangement joins TRBV5-1 to TRBJ1-1, with a tentative D call TRBD1 (6 bases). Germline values: CDR1 SGHRS, CDR2 YFSETQ. V gave up 3 bases and J gave up 5 bases, with 17 bases separating them. The CDR3 has 15 residues. The CDR3 here is CASSSRQAGGTEAFF. For the CDR3, the DNA is TGCGCCAGCAGCTCACGACAGGCCGGAGGGACTGAAGCTTTCTTT.

The CDR3 protein is CASNQLGLAGYNEQFF. The CDR3 DNA reads as TGTGCCAGCAACCAACTCGGACTAGCGGGCTACAATGAGCAGTTCTTC. The chain uses TRBV6-1 and TRBJ2-1; the match to TRBD2 covers 11 bases. The CDR3 contains 16 residues. J lost 3 bases, V lost 7 bases, and 8 bases had no gene match. Germline V gene lookup returns CDR1 MNHNS and CDR2 SASEGT.

This clonotype was counted a few times. The J gene is TRBJ1-2, the V gene TRBV5-1; no firm D call. Germline V gene data show CDR1 as SGHRS and CDR2 as YFSETQ. The CDR3 has 16 amino acids. Trimming took off 0 bases at V and 6 bases at J, with 18 bases between the two ends. CDR3: CASSLGNVEVSDGYTF. CDR3 bases: TGCGCCAGCAGCTTGGGAAATGTGGAGGTCTCGGATGGCTACACCTTC.

The chain combines TRBV20-1 with TRBJ2-7; TRBD2 matches 11 bases. The germline gives CDR1 DFQATT, CDR2 SNEGSKA (reference sequence). The CDR3 totals 14 residues. V trimming: 5 bases; J trimming: 0 bases; junction bases outside the gene matches: 3. CDR3 DNA sequence: TGCAGTGCTCTACTAGCGGGAGCCTCCTACGAGCAGTACTTC. As protein: CSALLAGASYEQYF.

This clonotype was detected a few times. This rearrangement joins TRBV6-5 to TRBJ2-5, with TRBD1 matching over 8 bases. Germline CDR1 reads MNHEY; CDR2 reads SVGAGI. The CDR3 has 12 residues. Germline trimming cut 6 bases from V and 10 bases from J; bases unmatched to any gene: 7. The CDR3 here is CASSRGPASQYF. The CDR3 region has the DNA TGTGCCAGCAGCAGGGGGCCGGCTAGCCAGTACTTC.

This clonotype was seen a few times. The genes are TRBV7-3 and TRBJ2-1, with TRBD2 as a possible D gene (7 bases). Germline lookup yields CDR1 SGHTA and CDR2 FQGTGA. Trimming shortened V by 6 bases and J by 6 bases, and 18 bases separated the two germline ends. This CDR3 has 15 amino acids. The CDR3 coding sequence is TGTGCCAGCAGTCCAGGGGCTAGCGGCTTCAATGAGCAGTTCTTC. It is translated as CASSPGASGFNEQFF.